This T cell receptor beta chain emerged from a study of blood T cell repertoires in COVID-19. The overall study: Specimens from acute and convalescent COVID-19 originated in the United States, Italy and Spain.

The CDR3 extends over 13 amino acids. V was clipped by 0 bases and J by 5 bases, with 8 bases between them. From germline, CDR1 is SGDLS and CDR2 YYNGEE. This table comes from immunoSEQ multiplex PCR, and its TCRdb copy is limited to in-frame clones, with some not included. The sample shows a few hundred thousand clones, 75% to 85% of them seen only once. V is TRBV9 and J is TRBJ1-2, with D uncertain. Sequenced sample: peripheral blood. The receptor's source is a woman between 40 and 50 years old who had recovered from COVID-19. DNA of the CDR3: TGTGCCAGCAGCGTAGAGGAGGGTTATGGCTACACCTTC. It translates to CASSVEEGYGYTF.